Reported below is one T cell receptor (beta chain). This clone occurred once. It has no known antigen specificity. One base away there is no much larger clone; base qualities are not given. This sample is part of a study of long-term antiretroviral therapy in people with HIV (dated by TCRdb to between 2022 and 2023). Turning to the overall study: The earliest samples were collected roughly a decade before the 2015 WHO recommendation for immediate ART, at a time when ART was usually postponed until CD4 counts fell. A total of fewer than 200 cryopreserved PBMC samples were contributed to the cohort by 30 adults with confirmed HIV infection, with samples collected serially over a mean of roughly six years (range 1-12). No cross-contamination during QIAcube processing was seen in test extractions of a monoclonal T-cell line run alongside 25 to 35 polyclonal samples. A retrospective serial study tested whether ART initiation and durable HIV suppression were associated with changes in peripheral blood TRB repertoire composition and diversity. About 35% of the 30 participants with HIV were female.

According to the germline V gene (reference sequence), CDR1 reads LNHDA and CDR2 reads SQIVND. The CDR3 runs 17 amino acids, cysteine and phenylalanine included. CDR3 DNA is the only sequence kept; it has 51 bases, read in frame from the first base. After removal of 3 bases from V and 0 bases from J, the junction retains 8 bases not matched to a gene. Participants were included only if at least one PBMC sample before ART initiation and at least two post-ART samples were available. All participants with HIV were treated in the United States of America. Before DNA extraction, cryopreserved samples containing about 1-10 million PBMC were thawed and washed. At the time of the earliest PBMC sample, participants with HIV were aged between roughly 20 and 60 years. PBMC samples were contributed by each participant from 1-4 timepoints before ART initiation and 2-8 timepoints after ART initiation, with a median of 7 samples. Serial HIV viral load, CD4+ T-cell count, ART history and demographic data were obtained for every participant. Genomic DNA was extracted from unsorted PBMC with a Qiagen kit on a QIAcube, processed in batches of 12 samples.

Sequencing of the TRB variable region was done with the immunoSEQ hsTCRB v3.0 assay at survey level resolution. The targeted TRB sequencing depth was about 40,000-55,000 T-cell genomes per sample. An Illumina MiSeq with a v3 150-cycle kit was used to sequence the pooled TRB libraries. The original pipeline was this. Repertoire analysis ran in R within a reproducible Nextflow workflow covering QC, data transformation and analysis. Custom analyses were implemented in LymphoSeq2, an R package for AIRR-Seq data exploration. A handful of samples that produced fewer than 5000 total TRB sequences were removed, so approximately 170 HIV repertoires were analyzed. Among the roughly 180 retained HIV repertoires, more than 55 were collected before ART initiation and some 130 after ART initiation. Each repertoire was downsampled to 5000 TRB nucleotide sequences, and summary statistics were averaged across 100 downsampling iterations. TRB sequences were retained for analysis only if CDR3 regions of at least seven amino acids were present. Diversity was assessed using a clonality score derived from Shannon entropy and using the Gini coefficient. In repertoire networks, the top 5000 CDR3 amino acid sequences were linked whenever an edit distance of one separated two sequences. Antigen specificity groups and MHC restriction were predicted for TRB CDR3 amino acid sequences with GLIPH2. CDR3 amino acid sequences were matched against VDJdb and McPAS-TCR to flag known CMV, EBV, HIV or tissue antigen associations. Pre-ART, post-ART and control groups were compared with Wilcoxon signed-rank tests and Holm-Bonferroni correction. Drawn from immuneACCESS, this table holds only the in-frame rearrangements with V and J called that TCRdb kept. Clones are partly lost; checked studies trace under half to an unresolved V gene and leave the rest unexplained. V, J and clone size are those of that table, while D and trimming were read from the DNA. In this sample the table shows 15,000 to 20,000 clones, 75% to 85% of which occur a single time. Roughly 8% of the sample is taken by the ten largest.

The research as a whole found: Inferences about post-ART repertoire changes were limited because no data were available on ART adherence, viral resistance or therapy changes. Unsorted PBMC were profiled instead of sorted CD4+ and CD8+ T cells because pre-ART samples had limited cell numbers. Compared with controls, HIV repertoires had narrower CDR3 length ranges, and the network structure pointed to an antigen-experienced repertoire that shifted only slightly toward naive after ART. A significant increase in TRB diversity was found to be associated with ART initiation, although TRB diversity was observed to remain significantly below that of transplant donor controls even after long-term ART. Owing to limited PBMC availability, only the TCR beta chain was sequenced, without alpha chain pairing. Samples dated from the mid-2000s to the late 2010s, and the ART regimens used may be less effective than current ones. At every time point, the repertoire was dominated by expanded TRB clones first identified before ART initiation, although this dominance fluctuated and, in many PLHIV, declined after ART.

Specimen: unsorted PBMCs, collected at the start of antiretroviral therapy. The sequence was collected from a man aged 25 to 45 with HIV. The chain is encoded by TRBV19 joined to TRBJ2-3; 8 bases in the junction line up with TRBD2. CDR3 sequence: CASSMESAGASTDTQYF. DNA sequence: TGTGCCAGTAGTATGGAGTCAGCGGGGGCTAGCACAGATACGCAGTATTTT.